The rows below give T cell receptor beta chains drawn from one sample of a study of T cell responses to AZD1222 COVID-19 vaccine. The protocol was immunoSEQ multiplex PCR, while the TCRdb copy is restricted to in-frame clones and leaves out a portion. The sample has under 150,000 clones; around 90% are singletons. This sample comprised peripheral blood, obtained 28 days after the second AZD1222 dose. Receptors originate from an adult who received the AZD1222 COVID-19 vaccine. Each CDR3 is given without its conserved first and last residue. A D gene is named only where the DNA matches it firmly. Clone sizes are given selectively: once, few, many, or a class where the clone is expanded.

clone_size d_call j_call v_call cdr3_aa
few - TRBJ2-6 TRBV4-3 ASSPGHFSGANVLT
once TRBD1 TRBJ1-5 TRBV7-9 ASTDYRGNQPQH
- - TRBJ1-4 TRBV7-8 ASSSKEPTRTNEKLF
- - TRBJ2-3 TRBV29-1 SVAGTDTQY
once TRBD1 TRBJ1-2 TRBV6-5 ASSYRQTGSYGYT
- - TRBJ1-2 TRBV24-1 ATSDSQVYGYT
- - TRBJ2-3 TRBV4-3 ASSQIHQSGLNTQY
few - TRBJ1-2 TRBV19 ASVGGDYGYT
- - TRBJ1-1 TRBV4-3 ASTVDNMNTEAF
- - TRBJ1-4 TRBV5-1 ASKRENEKLF
- - TRBJ1-1 TRBV29-1 SVVRTGNTEAF
- TRBD1 TRBJ2-7 TRBV15 ATGAGTGTYEQY
once - TRBJ1-4 TRBV2 ASRRRHNEKLF
few - TRBJ1-5 TRBV6-5 ASQRTANNQPQH
- - TRBJ1-6 TRBV6-4 ASSAGAGPDNSPLH
- - TRBJ1-2 TRBV21-1 ASFFPTENYGYT
- TRBD1 TRBJ1-2 TRBV5-5 ASSPNPGGGFGYT
- - TRBJ2-3 TRBV6-5 ASSYSLSDTDTQY
- TRBD1 TRBJ2-1 TRBV25-1 ASNTAGTGLDEQF
- - TRBJ1-2 TRBV29-1 SVDVGQENYGYT
- TRBD1 TRBJ1-6 TRBV6-1 ASSDGWGTVSNSPLH
once - TRBJ1-5 TRBV4-3 ASSQAGSQPQH
- TRBD1 TRBJ2-1 TRBV29-1 SVITGTGGDEQF
- TRBD1 TRBJ2-4 TRBV27 ASSLTLGQGGDRAKNIQY
few - TRBJ2-7 TRBV7-8 ASSYQNSYEQY
- TRBD1 TRBJ1-2 TRBV3-1/TRBV3-2 ASSQLASGQGKYGYT
- - TRBJ1-1 TRBV15 ATSRDSSRGWSF
- - TRBJ1-5 TRBV12-3/TRBV12-4 ASRGGTIQPQH
- TRBD1 TRBJ1-1 TRBV10-3 AISDQGQGSSTEAF
- TRBD1 TRBJ1-6 TRBV19 ASKGQGVRPLH
- TRBD1 TRBJ1-3 TRBV19 ASRTGVGNTIY